This TCR beta chain originates from a study of CD8 T cells in ankylosing spondylitis. As to this clonotype: Its cognate antigen is unknown. Given a much more abundant clone one base away, this may be a read error.

Making the TCR beta libraries involved quantitative 5'-RACE with molecular barcodes. MiXCR was run by TCRdb on the 5' RACE reads, yielding one entry per CDR3 protein. The sample lists around 250,000 distinct CDR3 sequences; roughly 10% were seen once. The CDR3 covers 16 residues. V lost 0 bases and J 2 bases, leaving 13 bases between the germline ends. The germline V gene has CDR1 DFQATT and CDR2 SNEGSKA (reference sequence). Findings and caveats of the study: Reported data indicate significant enrichment of disease-linked clones within matched ankylosing spondylitis synovial fluid. Blood of patients with ankylosing spondylitis appeared to be characterized by a TCR beta motif of about eight highly homologous variants. The disease-linked clones had a CD8+ phenotype and low blood frequencies.

This TCR was sampled from a male donor with ankylosing spondylitis or in good health (not recorded which). This rearrangement joins TRBV20-1 to TRBJ2-2, with D unresolved. The source material was blood, either unsorted or a sorted T cell fraction (not recorded which). The CDR3 protein is CSARDRYSANTGELFF. The CDR3 bases are TGCAGTGCTAGAGATCGGTACAGTGCCAACACCGGGGAGCTGTTTTTT.